Here is one TCR beta chain with its context. Authors' processing steps: From reference gene primer amplification, estimates of nucleated cell counts were derived. Profiling relied on immunoSEQ multiplex PCR, and the TCRdb table lists in-frame clones only, not all of them. Clonal size and the V and J genes are those of that table, whereas D and trimming came from the DNA. This sample has under 80,000 clones; roughly nine tenths occur once, and the top ten carry 3.9%. The data were obtained in a study of blood T cell repertoires in COVID-19. Study-wide context: Donors in the United States, Italy and Spain gave samples during acute or convalescent COVID-19. The analysed material was cDNA or gDNA that came from T cells, B-cell-depleted T cells, or PBMCs.

The sequence came from a man between 65 and 85 years old with active COVID-19. The sequencing input was peripheral blood.

CDR3 in amino acids: CASSPGTGTGELFF. In DNA form, the CDR3 reads TGTGCCAGCAGCCCCGGGACAGGCACCGGGGAGCTGTTTTTT. V usage is TRBV7-2 and J usage is TRBJ2-2; TRBD1 aligns across 8 bases. CDR1 SGHTA and CDR2 FQGNSA come from the germline V gene. This CDR3 has 14 amino acids. V lost 5 bases to trimming and J lost 4 bases; unmatched junction nucleotides: 3.